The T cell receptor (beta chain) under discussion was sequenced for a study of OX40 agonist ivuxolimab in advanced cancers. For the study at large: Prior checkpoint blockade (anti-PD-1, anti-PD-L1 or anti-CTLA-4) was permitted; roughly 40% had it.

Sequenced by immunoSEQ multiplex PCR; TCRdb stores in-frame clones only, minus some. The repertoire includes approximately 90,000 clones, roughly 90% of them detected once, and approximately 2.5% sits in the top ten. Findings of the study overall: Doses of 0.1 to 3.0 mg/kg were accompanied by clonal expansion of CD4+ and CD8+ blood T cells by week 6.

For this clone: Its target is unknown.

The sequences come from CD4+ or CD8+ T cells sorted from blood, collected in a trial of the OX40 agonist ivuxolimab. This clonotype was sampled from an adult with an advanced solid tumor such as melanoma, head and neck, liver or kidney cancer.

The CDR3 reads CSVEGGGGAMDGYTF. CDR3 nucleotide sequence: TGCAGCGTTGAGGGGGGCGGGGGCGCTATGGATGGCTACACCTTC. The chain employs TRBV29-1 and TRBJ1-2, with D perhaps TRBD1 (6 bases). Trimming left V 3 bases short and J 6 bases short, with 20 bases between. CDR3 size: 15 residues. CDR1 and CDR2 from the germline V gene are SQVTM and ANQGSEA.